One sample yielded the 29 T cell receptor beta chains listed below, sequenced in a study of blood T cell repertoires in COVID-19. TCRdb's copy holds only in-frame clones and misses some; the assay was immunoSEQ multiplex PCR. The repertoire holds roughly 190,000 clones, with roughly 79% as singletons. Sequencing was performed on peripheral blood. Source of these receptors: a woman aged 40 to 50 with COVID-19, enrolled during active disease.

This chain connects TRBV6-5 to TRBJ2-7; D is possibly TRBD2 (5 bases). Per the germline V gene, CDR1 is MNHEY and CDR2 is SVGAGI. The CDR3 contains 16 residues. Trimming removed 4 bases at V and 2 bases at J, with 18 bases between. This CDR3 is CASSFIEEGPTYEQYF. CDR3 in DNA: TGTGCCAGCAGTTTCATAGAAGAGGGCCCGACCTACGAGCAGTACTTC.

The chain employs TRBV29-1 and TRBJ2-1, with 8 bases identical to TRBD2. J gave up 0 bases and V 4 bases, and 11 bases lay outside the gene matches. CDR1 is SQVTM and CDR2 is ANQGSEA in the germline V gene. The CDR3 runs to 17 residues. The CDR3 nucleotides are TGCAGCGTTGGATCCCTTAGCGGGATTAGCTCCTACAATGAGCAGTTCTTC. Its translation: CSVGSLSGISSYNEQFF.

This chain links TRBV2 with TRBJ2-7; weak D call: TRBD2 (5 bases). Germline CDR1 SNHLY, CDR2 FYNNEI. The CDR3 runs 12 residues. V shed 6 bases and J shed 4 bases, with 10 bases lying between them. CDR3 residues: CASSGKVYEQYF. The CDR3 region has the DNA TGTGCCAGCAGCGGGAAAGTGTACGAGCAGTACTTC.

The V and J genes are TRBV12-3 or TRBV12-4 and TRBJ1-2; the D gene is possibly TRBD1 (5 bases). The germline V and J ends were trimmed by 3 bases and 2 bases, with 7 bases remaining between them. The CDR3 is 13 amino acids. CDR3: CASSFDSNYGYTF. Written as DNA, the CDR3 is TGTGCCAGCAGTTTCGACAGCAACTATGGCTACACCTTC.

The V gene is TRBV7-9, the J gene TRBJ2-3; possibly TRBD2 for D (5 bases). The V end lost 6 bases, the J end lost 8 bases, and 15 bases lay between the germline ends. This CDR3 is 13 amino acids long. The germline V gene has CDR1 SEHNR and CDR2 FQNEAQ (reference sequence). The CDR3 is CASRGERSGTQYF. The CDR3, as DNA: TGTGCCAGCAGGGGAGAGAGGTCAGGTACGCAGTATTTT. The variable domain in full, with the rest retrieved from reference TRBV7-9 and TRBJ2-3, is DTGVSQNPRHKITKRGQNVTFRCDPISEHNRLYWYRQTLGQGPEFLTYFQNEAQLEKSRLLSDRFSAERPKGSFSTLEIQRTEQGDSAMYLCASRGERSGTQYFGPGTRLTVL.

The rearrangement links TRBV18 to TRBJ2-7; D is unclear. This CDR3 spans 12 amino acids. Germline values: CDR1 KGHSH, CDR2 LQKENI. V was pared by 4 bases and J by 7 bases, with 11 bases between. Here the CDR3 DNA reads TGTGCCAGCTCACTTCCCCTAGGAGAGCAGTACGTC. Its translation is CASSLPLGEQYV.

The chain employs TRBV6-5 and TRBJ2-5, with TRBD1 matching over 8 bases. Germline lookup yields CDR1 MNHEY and CDR2 SVGAGI. This CDR3 region has 14 residues. The junction had 5 bases not matched to a gene; V was cut back by 5 bases and J by 3 bases. The CDR3 region has the DNA TGTGCCAGCAGTAGACAGGGGTCTAAAGAGACCCAGTACTTC. Its translation is CASSRQGSKETQYF.

This clone appeared a single time. This chain joins TRBV30 and TRBJ1-1; no reliable D call. CDR1 is GTSNPN and CDR2 is SVGIG in the germline V gene (reference sequence). The germline V and J ends were trimmed by 0 bases and 0 bases, with 5 bases remaining between them. This CDR3 is 13 amino acids long. In DNA, the CDR3 is TGTGCCTGGAGTGTACAGTTGAACACTGAAGCTTTCTTT. This gives the protein CAWSVQLNTEAFF. The entire variable domain, with the rest obtained from reference TRBV30 and TRBJ1-1, is as follows: SQTIHQWPATLVQPVGSPLSLECTVEGTSNPNLYWYRQAAGRGLQLLFYSVGIGQISSEVPQNLSASRPQDRQFILSSKKLLLSDSGFYLCAWSVQLNTEAFFGQGTRLTVV.

For the CDR3, the DNA is TGTGCCAGCAGCTTAATAGGGGCAGGAACCTACGAGCAGTACTTC. This translates into CASSLIGAGTYEQYF. The chain is built from TRBV11-2 and TRBJ2-7; possible D gene TRBD1, 5 bases. V was trimmed by 2 bases and J by 2 bases, leaving 13 bases between them. This CDR3 is 15 amino acids long. From germline, CDR1 is SGHAT and CDR2 FQNNGV.

The gene calls are TRBV21-1 and TRBJ1-5; TRBD1 is taken as the D call from the table, unchecked against the DNA. TRBV21-1 is a listed pseudogene. The CDR3 runs 14 residues. This CDR3 reads CASTPERTGGPQHF. The CDR3, as DNA: TGTGCCAGCACCCCAGAAAGGACAGGGGGGCCCCAGCATTTT.

The chain has TRBV11-3 and TRBJ2-2, with D possibly being TRBD2 (6 bases). The V gene's germline CDR1 is SGHNT and CDR2 YENEEA. This CDR3 spans 15 amino acids. Trimming left V 5 bases short and J 4 bases short, with 14 bases between. The DNA for the CDR3 is TGTGCCAGCAGCCCCGCCGTGGGGGGCACCGGGGAGCTGTTTTTT. This sequence encodes CASSPAVGGTGELFF.

For the CDR3, the DNA is TGTGCCAGCAGCGGACAGGGTCGGACTAATGAAAAACTGTTTTTT. The encoded protein is CASSGQGRTNEKLFF. V gene TRBV9 combines with J gene TRBJ1-4; 7 bases align to TRBD1. Germline CDR1 and CDR2: SGDLS and YYNGEE. The CDR3 runs 15 residues. The V gene end was trimmed by 3 bases and the J gene end by 2 bases; junction bases not matched to a gene: 4.

This clone showed up many times. The chain employs TRBV14 and TRBJ1-1; no firm D call. Trimming removed 2 bases from V and 4 bases from J, with 8 bases in between. The CDR3 sequence is 13 residues long. CDR1 is SGHDN, CDR2 FVKESK, per germline. The CDR3 nucleotides are TGTGCCAGCAGCCAATCGGGTGGCACTGAAGCTTTCTTT. Translated: CASSQSGGTEAFF.

The V gene is TRBV2, the J gene TRBJ1-6, with 11 bases identical to TRBD1. Germline V CDR1 and CDR2: SNHLY, FYNNEI. The CDR3 consists of 15 residues. Trimming removed 6 bases from V and 7 bases from J; junction bases left unmatched: 5. The CDR3, as DNA: TGTGCCAGCAGAGGACAGGGGGCTTGGAATTCACCCCTCCACTTT. This gives the protein CASRGQGAWNSPLHF.

In DNA, the CDR3 is TGTGCCAGCAGTCCCGGTGAGATCCTTTCAGGGGAAAAACTGTTTTTT. Encoded protein: CASSPGEILSGEKLFF. V usage is TRBV28 and J usage is TRBJ1-4; the D gene is possibly TRBD1 (5 bases). The CDR3 runs to 16 residues. Germline V gives CDR1 MDHEN, CDR2 SYDVKM. Trimming cost V 5 bases and J 8 bases, with 21 bases left between them.

This chain connects TRBV28 to TRBJ1-5; D is undetermined. V gave up 4 bases and J gave up 9 bases, with 13 bases separating them. The CDR3 sequence is 13 residues long. Germline V lookup: CDR1 MDHEN, CDR2 SYDVKM. Written as DNA, the CDR3 is TGTGCCAGCAGTTCCGGATCCACGGGGCCCCAGCATTTT. As protein: CASSSGSTGPQHF.

The chain joins TRBV11-3 to TRBJ2-2; tentative D call: TRBD1 (5 bases). Germline CDR1 reads SGHNT; CDR2 reads YENEEA. This CDR3 region has 16 residues. Trimming stripped 5 bases from V and 0 bases from J, with 13 bases between. CDR3 in amino acids: CASSKGATANTGELFF. The CDR3 DNA reads TGTGCCAGCAGCAAAGGGGCTACCGCGAACACCGGGGAGCTGTTTTTT.

The chain combines TRBV9 with TRBJ1-4; D might be TRBD1 (5 bases). Trimming pared 0 bases from V and 3 bases from J, leaving 12 bases between. Germline V lookup: CDR1 SGDLS, CDR2 YYNGEE. The CDR3 runs 16 residues. The DNA of the CDR3 is TGTGCCAGCAGCGTAGCCCCCGGGACTTCTAATGAAAAACTGTTTTTT. It encodes CASSVAPGTSNEKLFF.

CDR3 residues: CSALFGTSGEFF. CDR3 DNA: TGCAGCGCCCTTTTCGGGACTAGCGGTGAGTTCTTC. V and J are TRBV29-1 and TRBJ2-1, with 11 bases that match TRBD2. Germline loops: CDR1 SQVTM, CDR2 ANQGSEA. The CDR3 has 12 amino acids. The ends lost 7 bases at V and 14 bases at J; junction bases unmatched: 10.

This rearrangement joins TRBV19 to TRBJ1-5; maybe TRBD1 (5 bases). Deletions cut 6 bases from V and 11 bases from J, with 17 bases between. The V gene's germline CDR1 is LNHDA and CDR2 SQIVND (reference sequence). The CDR3 is 13 residues long. The DNA for the CDR3 is TGTGCCAGTAGGGCGGGACCCAAGTGGGCCCAGCATTTT. Residues: CASRAGPKWAQHF. Drawing the rest from reference TRBV19 and TRBJ1-5, the complete variable domain is DGGITQSPKYLFRKEGQNVTLSCEQNLNHDAMYWYRQDPGQGLRLIYYSQIVNDFQKGDIAEGYSVSREKKESFPLTVTSAQKNPTAFYLCASRAGPKWAQHFGDGTRLSIL.

The V call is TRBV6-2 or TRBV6-3, the J call TRBJ2-1; TRBD1 is a possible D gene (5 bases). The CDR3 length is 14 residues. Looked up from germline, CDR1 is MNHEY and CDR2 is SVGEGT. Trimming stripped 2 bases from V and 4 bases from J, with 9 bases between. This chain's CDR3 is CASSYQGQYNEQFF. DNA of the CDR3: TGTGCCAGCAGTTACCAGGGCCAGTACAATGAGCAGTTCTTC.

V usage is TRBV7-8 and J usage is TRBJ2-3; a weak D match, TRBD1 (5 bases). Germline V gene lookup returns CDR1 SGHVS and CDR2 FQNEAQ. The CDR3 has 15 residues. V gave up 1 base and J gave up 1 base, with 9 bases separating them. CDR3 sequence: CASSLGGVGTDTQYF. CDR3 in DNA: TGTGCCAGCAGCTTAGGGGGCGTTGGCACAGATACGCAGTATTTT.

This chain joins TRBV6-6 and TRBJ2-6; D is possibly TRBD1 (5 bases). The V end lost 5 bases, the J end lost 0 bases, and 17 bases lay between the germline ends. Germline V gene lookup returns CDR1 MNHNY and CDR2 SVGAGI (reference sequence). CDR3 length: 18 amino acids. The CDR3 nucleotides are TGTGCCAGCAGTCATAACGGACAACTCAACTCTGGGGCCAACGTCCTGACTTTC. Translating it yields CASSHNGQLNSGANVLTF.

This chain connects TRBV18 to TRBJ1-4; TRBD1 matches 7 bases. Looked up from germline, CDR1 is KGHSH and CDR2 is LQKENI. The CDR3 covers 18 residues. The J segment lost 7 bases and the V segment lost 3 bases, leaving 17 bases of the junction unmatched. The CDR3 loop is CASSPTGPGGNLVEKLFF. For the CDR3, the DNA is TGTGCCAGCTCACCCACCGGCCCAGGGGGGAACCTCGTTGAAAAACTGTTTTTT.

The V call is TRBV5-4, the J call TRBJ2-5, with TRBD1 as a possible D gene (6 bases). V gave up 4 bases and J gave up 5 bases, with 18 bases separating them. Germline loops: CDR1 SGHNT, CDR2 YYREEE (reference sequence). The CDR3 consists of 15 residues. The CDR3 reads CASSPEQGIWETQYF. The CDR3 nucleotides read TGTGCCAGCAGCCCAGAACAGGGCATTTGGGAGACCCAGTACTTC.

This clone was observed a single time. V is TRBV29-1 and J is TRBJ2-2; D not resolved. Germline V gene sequence: CDR1 SQVTM, CDR2 ANQGSEA. V dropped 5 bases and J dropped 6 bases, with 7 bases sitting between them. This CDR3 is built from 11 residues. CDR3: CSVRGSGELFF. The CDR3 DNA reads TGCAGCGTTCGAGGTTCCGGGGAGCTGTTTTTT.

This rearrangement joins TRBV27 to TRBJ1-5; D is possibly TRBD1 (5 bases). V was trimmed by 4 bases and J by 7 bases, leaving 17 bases between them. The V gene's germline CDR1 is MNHEY and CDR2 SMNVEV (reference sequence). The CDR3 totals 15 residues. This chain's CDR3 is CASSSQGNLGQPQHF. The CDR3 bases are TGTGCCAGCAGTTCCCAGGGCAACCTGGGGCAGCCCCAGCATTTT.

The table lists this clone with a count of one. The chain combines TRBV6-5 with TRBJ2-1; no reliable D call. Germline CDR1 reads MNHEY; CDR2 reads SVGAGI. The length of the CDR3 is 16 residues. V was pared by 0 bases and J by 0 bases, with 9 bases between. CDR3 DNA: TGTGCCAGCAGTTACTCTCGCGCAAGCTCCTACAATGAGCAGTTCTTC. It translates to CASSYSRASSYNEQFF.

This clone was seen more than once but under ten times. V gene TRBV19 combines with J gene TRBJ1-1; 8 nucleotides line up with TRBD1. V trimming: 6 bases; J trimming: 10 bases; junction bases outside the gene matches: 7. This CDR3 comprises 12 residues. Germline V gives CDR1 LNHDA, CDR2 SQIVND (reference sequence). The CDR3 DNA is TGTGCCAGTAGCCTGGACAGGGTTACAGCTTTCTTT. It codes for CASSLDRVTAFF.